This T cell receptor beta chain is drawn from a study of cytomegalovirus exposure and HLA in healthy donors. V was trimmed by 4 bases and J by 5 bases, leaving 14 bases between them. Germline-derived CDR1 and CDR2 are MDHEN and SYDVKM. The CDR3 contains 14 residues. 13 Jbeta primers and 60 Vbeta primers were used for the PCR. Here immunoSEQ multiplex PCR was the method, and the copy in TCRdb shows in-frame clones only, minus some. The sample comprises under 150,000 clones, over 60% of which are singletons, and approximately 1.2% rests with the top ten. This clonotype was obtained from a male donor in good health and CMV-seropositive. The specimen was PBMCs. The J gene is TRBJ1-1, the V gene TRBV28, with D unclear. The CDR3 DNA is TGTGCCAGCAGTTCGGAGGGTATGGGGACTGAAGCTTTCTTT. As protein: CASSSEGMGTEAFF. The entire variable domain, with the rest obtained from reference TRBV28 and TRBJ1-1, is as follows: DVKVTQSSRYLVKRTGEKVFLECVQDMDHENMFWYRQDPGLGLRLIYFSYDVKMKEKGDIPEGYSVSREKKERFSLILESASTNQTSMYLCASSSEGMGTEAFFGQGTRLTVV.